The 8 T cell receptor beta chains below come from one sample, sequenced in a study of Graves' ophthalmopathy and Graves' hyperthyroidism. For repertoire sequencing, the TCR beta CDR3 regions were amplified from RNA transcripts. Second-round multiplex PCR came after first-round RT-PCR with HTBI primers. TCRdb analysed the multiplex PCR reads with MiXCR anew, one entry per CDR3 protein. The table records over a million distinct CDR3 sequences, about two fifths of them present only once. What was sequenced was peripheral blood or thyroid tissue (not recorded which). The receptors shown here come from an adult man with Graves' hyperthyroidism.

The chain carries TRBV30 and TRBJ1-1, with D perhaps matching TRBD1 (6 bases). Germline V gene sequence: CDR1 GTSNPN, CDR2 SVGIG (reference sequence). Trimming cost V 1 base and J 2 bases, with 8 bases left between them. The CDR3 spans 13 residues. CDR3: CAWSADSNTEAFF. The CDR3 DNA reads as TGTGCCTGGAGTGCGGACAGTAACACTGAAGCTTTCTTT.

This clonotype was seen repeatedly, ten times or more. The V call is TRBV25-1, the J call TRBJ1-2; 8 bases agree with TRBD1. V was clipped by 4 bases and J by 6 bases; unmatched bases: 13. Germline loops: CDR1 MGHDK, CDR2 SYGVNS. The CDR3 spans 16 residues. CDR3 amino acids: CASSATRDRPEDGYTF. The CDR3 DNA sequence: TGTGCCAGCAGTGCAACCCGGGACAGGCCTGAAGATGGCTACACCTTC.

This clonotype was seen many times. The rearrangement uses TRBV20-1 and TRBJ1-5, with D possibly matching TRBD1 (5 bases). The V gene's germline CDR1 is DFQATT and CDR2 SNEGSKA (reference sequence). V was trimmed by 1 base and J by 6 bases, leaving 7 bases between them. CDR3 size: 12 residues. The CDR3 is CSARVGGQPQHF. The CDR3 DNA sequence: TGCAGTGCTAGAGTTGGGGGTCAGCCCCAGCATTTT.

Many counts were recorded for this clonotype. CDR3 sequence: CASSQGDRGDTEAFF. In DNA, the CDR3 is TGCGCCAGCAGCCAAGGGGATCGAGGGGACACTGAAGCTTTCTTT. The V gene is TRBV4-1, the J gene TRBJ1-1, with D perhaps TRBD1 (5 bases). CDR3 length equals 15 residues. Trimming shortened V by 1 base and J by 3 bases, and 12 bases separated the two germline ends. CDR1 and CDR2 from the germline V gene are MGHRA and YSYEKL.

Turning to this clonotype: This sequence may be a read error, since a much larger clone differs from it by one base. The V call is TRBV9, the J call TRBJ2-5, with 8 bases identical to TRBD2. Germline lookup yields CDR1 SGDLS and CDR2 YYNGEE. The V and J ends lost 3 bases and 5 bases, in that order; junction bases with no gene match: 3. This CDR3 contains 13 residues. CDR3 nucleotides: TGTGCCAGCAGCGAGCGGGGGTACGAGACCCAGTACTTC. Translating it yields CASSERGYETQYF.

This clonotype was counted many times. This chain joins TRBV29-1 and TRBJ1-5; D uncertain. Germline CDR1 is SQVTM and CDR2 is ANQGSEA. This CDR3 has 11 residues. V lost 7 bases and J lost 14, with 18 bases in between. The CDR3 DNA follows: TGCAGCGCCGTCGCCGGCCGAGAGGAGCATTTT. Encoded protein: CSAVAGREEHF.

This clonotype was seen repeatedly, ten times or more. V is TRBV9 and J is TRBJ1-1, with D possibly TRBD1 on 5 matching bases. CDR1 is SGDLS and CDR2 is YYNGEE in the germline V gene. The CDR3 consists of 14 residues. The V end was cut by 0 bases, the J end by 4 bases, with 10 bases between. The CDR3 region has the DNA TGTGCCAGCAGCGTAGGAGGTACAGGCACTGAAGCTTTCTTT. It encodes CASSVGGTGTEAFF.

The V gene is TRBV19, the J gene TRBJ1-2; weak D call: TRBD1 (5 bases). V was pared by 2 bases and J by 3 bases, with 13 bases between. Germline V gives CDR1 LNHDA, CDR2 SQIVND (reference sequence). CDR3 length: 15 amino acids. The CDR3 DNA reads TGTGCCAGTAGTATATCAGGGACTCTCTACTATGGCTACACCTTC. Its protein is CASSISGTLYYGYTF.